Presented here are 20 T cell receptor beta chains from one specimen sequenced in a study of identical twins. TCRdb fed the 5' RACE reads into MiXCR, producing one record per CDR3 protein. The table shows around 1.7 million distinct CDR3 sequences, with under 35% occurring only once. Material for sequencing was cord blood. These receptors came from a newborn girl in good health.

CDR3 sequence: CASSPNRFF. In DNA, the CDR3 is TGTGCCAGCAGCCCGAACCGGTTCTTC. The V and J genes are TRBV13 and TRBJ2-1, with D unresolved. The V gene's germline CDR1 is PRHDT and CDR2 FYEKMQ (reference sequence). The CDR3 is 9 amino acids. Trimming took 5 bases from V and 15 from J, leaving 8 bases between them.

The chain links TRBV6-2 or TRBV6-3 to TRBJ2-6; TRBD2 aligns across 7 bases. This CDR3 has 16 amino acids. V dropped 7 bases and J dropped 0; count of bases not matched to a gene: 6. CDR1 and CDR2 from the germline V gene are MNHEY and SVGEGT. CDR3 in amino acids: CASTLAVNSGANVLTF. In nucleotides, the CDR3 is TGTGCCAGCACCCTAGCGGTAAACTCTGGGGCCAACGTCCTGACTTTC.

J is TRBJ2-3 and V is TRBV7-2; 12 nucleotides match TRBD2. Trimming at V came to 1 base and at J to 4 bases, leaving 9 bases not matched to a gene. The length of the CDR3 is 18 residues. The germline CDR1 and CDR2 sequences are SGHTA and FQGNSA. CDR3 amino acids: CASSLGLAGATVSDTQYF. The CDR3 region has the DNA TGTGCCAGCAGCTTAGGACTAGCGGGAGCGACGGTCTCAGATACGCAGTATTTT. The full variable domain, completed using reference TRBV7-2 and TRBJ2-3, is GAGVSQSPSNKVTEKGKDVELRCDPISGHTALYWYRQSLGQGLEFLIYFQGNSAPDKSGLPSDRFSAERTGGSVSTLTIQRTQQEDSAVYLCASSLGLAGATVSDTQYFGPGTRLTVL.

The chain couples TRBV24-1 to TRBJ2-1; 7 bases map to TRBD2. The CDR3 is made up of 15 amino acids. J was trimmed by 5 bases and V by 7 bases; bases with no gene match: 10. Per the germline V gene, CDR1 is KGHDR and CDR2 is SFDVKD. CDR3 residues: CATRAGLVGNNEQFF. CDR3 in DNA: TGTGCCACCAGGGCCGGACTAGTAGGGAACAATGAGCAGTTCTTC.

This clonotype was found many times. The V gene is TRBV12-3 or TRBV12-4, the J gene TRBJ2-1; D might be TRBD2 (5 bases). Trimming removed 1 base from V and 8 bases from J, with 12 bases in between. The length of the CDR3 is 14 residues. In nucleotides, the CDR3 is TGTGCCAGCAGTTTAGGTCTAGCTTTCGATGAGCAGTTCTTC. Translating gives CASSLGLAFDEQFF.

This clonotype was counted only a few times. V usage is TRBV3-1 and J usage is TRBJ2-5; 8 nucleotides line up with TRBD2. This CDR3 has 15 residues. V lost 0 bases, J lost 4 bases, and 4 bases stayed unmatched. Germline loops: CDR1 LGHDT, CDR2 YNNKEL (reference sequence). This chain's CDR3 is CASSQDTGTRETQYF. CDR3 sequence (DNA): TGTGCCAGCAGCCAAGACACCGGGACTAGAGAGACCCAGTACTTC.

This clonotype was recorded many times. The chain links TRBV10-3 to TRBJ2-7, with 12 bases that match TRBD2. After removal of 4 bases from V and 6 bases from J, the junction contained 4 bases not matched to a gene. This CDR3 comprises 14 residues. Germline V gene lookup returns CDR1 ENHRY and CDR2 SYGVKD. Written as DNA, the CDR3 is TGTGCCATCAGTGGTACTAGCGGGAGGTCCGAGCAGTACTTC. As protein: CAISGTSGRSEQYF.

This chain connects TRBV28 to TRBJ2-1, with TRBD2 matching 9 bases. The length of the CDR3 is 15 residues. The germline V gene encodes CDR1 MDHEN and CDR2 SYDVKM. V shed 2 bases and J 8 bases; nucleotides not matched to a gene: 7. The CDR3 spells CASSLAGGPRHEQFF. In DNA form, the CDR3 reads TGTGCCAGCAGTTTAGCGGGAGGGCCTCGGCATGAGCAGTTCTTC.

This clonotype was found many times. A junction boundary mismatches the germline segment, possibly from a read error. The chain joins TRBV5-5 to TRBJ1-2; 11 bases agree with TRBD1. In germline, CDR1 is SGHKS, CDR2 YYEKEE (reference sequence). CDR3 length: 15 amino acids. CDR3 sequence: CASSLAGTGGYGYTF. In DNA form, the CDR3 reads TGCGCCAGCAGCTTGGCCGGGACAGGGGGCTATGGCTACACCTTC.

This clonotype has just a few counts. The chain carries TRBV9 and TRBJ1-2; tentative D call: TRBD1 (6 bases). Germline CDR1 SGDLS, CDR2 YYNGEE. The CDR3 is 13 residues long. Trimming shortened V by 3 bases and J by 8 bases, and 14 bases separated the two germline ends. CDR3: CASSARDTQGYTF. Written as DNA, the CDR3 is TGTGCCAGCAGCGCCCGGGACACCCAAGGCTACACCTTC.

CDR3 sequence: CASRPGQMALYEQYF. The CDR3 nucleotides are TGCGCCAGCAGACCTGGACAGATGGCTCTCTACGAGCAGTACTTC. This chain joins TRBV5-1 and TRBJ2-7; possibly TRBD1 for D (6 bases). CDR1 and CDR2 from the germline V gene are SGHRS and YFSETQ. Deletions cut 5 bases from V and 3 bases from J, with 18 bases between. The CDR3 sequence is 15 residues long.

The sample holds a few counts of this clonotype. This chain's CDR3 is CSVEGKDSLSYNEQYF. The CDR3 nucleotides read TGCAGCGTTGAAGGGAAGGACAGTCTCTCCTACAATGAGCAGTACTTC. The rearrangement links TRBV29-1 to TRBJ2-7; tentative D call: TRBD1 (6 bases). Per the germline V gene, CDR1 is SQVTM and CDR2 is ANQGSEA. V was shortened by 1 base and J by 7 bases, with 23 bases between the two germline ends. CDR3 length equals 16 residues.

This clonotype showed up many times. The rearrangement uses TRBV29-1 and TRBJ2-6; tentatively, D is TRBD1 (6 bases). Trimming removed 1 base at V and 0 bases at J, with 10 bases between. The CDR3 spans 16 residues. Germline CDR1 SQVTM, CDR2 ANQGSEA. CDR3 nucleotides: TGCAGCGTTGAAGGACAGGCGATCTCTGGGGCCAACGTCCTGACTTTC. Translation gives CSVEGQAISGANVLTF.

The J gene is TRBJ1-5, the V gene TRBV7-6, with D maybe TRBD1 (5 bases). The CDR3 loop spans 17 amino acids. V was shortened by 2 bases and J by 1 base, with 15 bases between the two germline ends. Looked up from germline, CDR1 is SGHVS and CDR2 is FNYEAQ. The CDR3 reads CASSLRGVWGSNQPQHF. As DNA, the CDR3 is TGTGCCAGCAGCTTAAGAGGGGTCTGGGGGAGCAATCAGCCCCAGCATTTT.

This rearrangement joins TRBV6-2 or TRBV6-3 to TRBJ2-1; 11 positions agree with TRBD2. J lost 8 bases, V lost 5 bases, and 8 bases had no gene match. The CDR3 has 15 residues. CDR1 and CDR2 from the germline V gene are MNHEY and SVGEGT. CDR3 residues: CASSDPTSGVYEQFF. The CDR3 DNA is TGTGCCAGCAGTGACCCGACTAGCGGGGTGTATGAGCAGTTCTTC.

The J gene is TRBJ1-4, the V gene TRBV7-6; D call uncertain. The CDR3 consists of 13 residues. CDR1 and CDR2 from the germline V gene are SGHVS and FNYEAQ. Trimming removed 3 bases from V and 4 bases from J, with 6 bases in between. The chain's CDR3 is CASSLAHNEKLFF. The CDR3 nucleotides are TGTGCCAGCAGCTTGGCCCATAATGAAAAACTGTTTTTT.

This clonotype was observed a few times. The chain employs TRBV18 and TRBJ2-7; D might be TRBD2 (5 bases). Germline CDR1 KGHSH, CDR2 LQKENI. This CDR3 has 11 residues. Trimming left V 2 bases short and J 10 bases short, with 9 bases between. The CDR3 reads CASSPSEAQYF. CDR3 DNA: TGTGCCAGCTCACCATCGGAGGCCCAGTACTTC.

At least ten counts were recorded for this clonotype. This rearrangement joins TRBV5-1 to TRBJ2-1; D is undetermined. Trimming removed 0 bases at V and 0 bases at J, with 4 bases between. The germline V gene encodes CDR1 SGHRS and CDR2 YFSETQ. This CDR3 is 14 amino acids long. The CDR3 is CASSLGDSYNEQFF. The CDR3 coding sequence is TGCGCCAGCAGCTTGGGGGACTCCTACAATGAGCAGTTCTTC.

This chain uses TRBV5-1 with TRBJ1-1; D is ambiguous. With 4 bases removed from V and 0 bases from J, the gap between germline ends came to 10 bases. Germline V gene data show CDR1 as SGHRS and CDR2 as YFSETQ. This CDR3 is built from 14 residues. CDR3 bases: TGCGCCAGCAGCCGCACCATGATGAACACTGAAGCTTTCTTT. Translated: CASSRTMMNTEAFF. The full variable domain, its missing parts supplied by reference TRBV5-1 and TRBJ1-1, is KAGVTQTPRYLIKTRGQQVTLSCSPISGHRSVSWYQQTPGQGLQFLFEYFSETQRNKGNFPGRFSGRQFSNSRSEMNVSTLELGDSALYLCASSRTMMNTEAFFGQGTRLTVV.

This clonotype was detected only a few times. The chain combines TRBV20-1 with TRBJ2-7; 9 bases line up with TRBD2. In germline, CDR1 is DFQATT, CDR2 SNEGSKA (reference sequence). V dropped 1 base and J dropped 0; count of bases not matched to a gene: 1. This CDR3 is 14 amino acids long. CDR3 nucleotides: TGCAGTGCTAGAGGTAGCGGGGGCTCCTACGAGCAGTACTTC. Translating gives CSARGSGGSYEQYF.